This T cell receptor beta chain was found in a study of cytomegalovirus exposure and HLA in healthy donors. PCR primers comprised 60 Vbeta and 13 Jbeta primers. Assay: immunoSEQ multiplex PCR; the TCRdb copy retains only in-frame clones and omits some. The repertoire holds 180,000 or so clones, with roughly 74% as singletons. This CDR3 region has 12 residues. CDR1 is MDHEN, CDR2 SYDVKM, per germline. Trimming pared 8 bases from V and 9 bases from J, leaving 16 bases between. The rearrangement joins TRBV28 to TRBJ1-1; tentatively, D is TRBD1 (6 bases). Sequencing was done on a sample of PBMCs. This clonotype was obtained from a female donor in good health and CMV-seronegative. Written as DNA, the CDR3 is TGTGCCAGCCGGGGGGGTAGGGGGAAAGCTTTCTTT. It translates to CASRGGRGKAFF. The entire variable domain, with the rest obtained from reference TRBV28 and TRBJ1-1, is as follows: DVKVTQSSRYLVKRTGEKVFLECVQDMDHENMFWYRQDPGLGLRLIYFSYDVKMKEKGDIPEGYSVSREKKERFSLILESASTNQTSMYLCASRGGRGKAFFGQGTRLTVV.